This T cell receptor beta chain is drawn from a study of T-cell reconstitution after alpha-beta-depleted transplantation in children. Study-wide results and caveats: Newly generated T cells supplied most T-cell counts and diversity one year post-transplant. The study traced high day-60 TCRbeta diversity in some patients to surviving recipient T cells and thymic progenitors.

This clonotype was seen a handful of times. The antigen is undetermined. The CDR3 is 15 residues long. Germline CDR1 SGHRS, CDR2 YFSETQ. V lost 4 bases to trimming and J lost 9 bases; unmatched junction nucleotides: 12. Unique molecular identifiers were incorporated when the TCRbeta library was constructed. TCRdb re-called the PCR reads with MiXCR, one entry per CDR3 protein. The sample lists 700,000 to 950,000 distinct CDR3 sequences; 16% were seen once. Sequences were derived from PBMCs, mostly from graft donor cells, sampled 360 days after TCRalphabeta/CD19-depleted stem cell transplant. This sequence joins TRBV5-1 and TRBJ2-1; 8 bases map to TRBD2. The receptor was derived from a male patient between 10 and 17 years old who had a stem cell transplant for acute lymphoblastic leukemia, so the T cells may come from the graft donor. Here the CDR3 reads CASSPLPGLVSEQFF. The CDR3, as DNA: TGCGCCAGCAGCCCCCTCCCGGGACTAGTTTCTGAGCAGTTCTTC.